The 18 T cell receptor beta chains given below trace back to one sample, sequenced in a study of PD-1 blockade in classical Hodgkin lymphoma (TCRdb year 2020). The protocol used for the library was the immunoSEQ multiplex PCR assay. The table was pulled from immuneACCESS by TCRdb, which kept in-frame rearrangements only. Such tables lose some clones; where checked, under half of the loss comes from unresolved V genes, and the rest has no known cause. The sample profile shows roughly 140,000 clones; about 81% of them were found once. The ten biggest clones cover roughly 8.4% of the sample. Reading the label with the study, this specimen's time point is: cycle 2 day 1 (C2D1) of nivolumab. Relapse after autologous stem cell transplantation had occurred in all trial patients, and cohorts A, B and C were distinguished by prior brentuximab vedotin exposure. Material: peripheral blood mononuclear cells (PBMCs), obtained before the second cycle of nivolumab. The receptor set was obtained from a human donor with classical Hodgkin lymphoma.

The CDR3 DNA reads TGCGCCAGCAGCCCGCAGTACCCAGGTGAAGCTTTCTTT. Its translation: CASSPQYPGEAFF. This chain joins TRBV5-1 and TRBJ1-1; D gene unclear. CDR3 length: 13 amino acids. Trimming left V 4 bases short and J 7 bases short, with 14 bases between. Looked up from germline, CDR1 is SGHRS and CDR2 is YFSETQ.

This rearrangement joins TRBV19 to TRBJ2-7, with 12 bases matching TRBD2. J was trimmed by 0 bases and V by 7 bases; bases with no gene match: 1. This CDR3 is 14 amino acids long. The V gene's germline CDR1 is LNHDA and CDR2 SQIVND (reference sequence). The CDR3 nucleotides read TGTGCCAGTAAGACTAGCGGGAGCTCCTACGAGCAGTACTTC. Protein: CASKTSGSSYEQYF.

The chain employs TRBV10-3 and TRBJ2-1; D possibly corresponds to TRBD2 (7 bases). V lost 6 bases and J 5 bases, leaving 14 bases between the germline ends. The CDR3 runs 14 residues. Germline CDR1 is ENHRY and CDR2 is SYGVKD. CDR3: CAISRGAQNNEQFF. The CDR3 DNA reads TGTGCCATCAGCCGGGGGGCCCAGAACAATGAGCAGTTCTTC.

This clone was seen once. V is TRBV2 and J is TRBJ2-3; 8 nucleotides agree with TRBD2. This CDR3 has 16 residues. Germline trimming cut 3 bases from V and 6 bases from J; bases unmatched to any gene: 11. Germline V CDR1 and CDR2: SNHLY, FYNNEI. CDR3 nucleotides: TGTGCCAGCAGTGATTACAGCGGGGGTCTGCTGGATACGCAGTATTTT. Protein product: CASSDYSGGLLDTQYF. The complete variable domain, with remaining parts taken from reference TRBV2 and TRBJ2-3, reads EPEVTQTPSHQVTQMGQEVILRCVPISNHLYFYWYRQILGQKVEFLVSFYNNEISEKSEIFDDQFSVERPDGSNFTLKIRSTKLEDSAMYFCASSDYSGGLLDTQYFGPGTRLTVL.

This clone was picked up many times. The J gene is TRBJ1-6, the V gene TRBV7-2; 11 bases are a match to TRBD1. Trimming at V came to 2 bases and at J to 9 bases, leaving 3 bases not matched to a gene. Germline V gene sequence: CDR1 SGHTA, CDR2 FQGNSA. The CDR3 extends over 15 amino acids. The CDR3 DNA follows: TGTGCCAGCAGCTTAAGGACAGGGGGCCTTTCACCCCTCCACTTT. Translation: CASSLRTGGLSPLHF.

The V and J genes are TRBV5-1 and TRBJ2-1; 8 bases align to TRBD2. Losses at the gene ends were 4 bases for V and 8 bases for J; bases not matched to a gene: 14. Germline V gene data show CDR1 as SGHRS and CDR2 as YFSETQ. CDR3 length equals 16 residues. The CDR3 is CASSLAFREGPHEQFF. Here the CDR3 DNA reads TGCGCCAGCAGCCTGGCCTTCCGGGAGGGCCCCCATGAGCAGTTCTTC. Complete variable domain (other parts from reference TRBV5-1 and TRBJ2-1): KAGVTQTPRYLIKTRGQQVTLSCSPISGHRSVSWYQQTPGQGLQFLFEYFSETQRNKGNFPGRFSGRQFSNSRSEMNVSTLELGDSALYLCASSLAFREGPHEQFFGPGTRLTVL.

The chain has TRBV6-1 and TRBJ2-3, with 8 bases fitting TRBD1. From germline, CDR1 is MNHNS and CDR2 SASEGT. J lost 0 bases, V lost 4 bases, and 9 bases had no gene match. The CDR3 sequence is 17 residues long. The CDR3 region is CASSVQAGGLSTDTQYF. DNA for the CDR3: TGTGCCAGCAGTGTACAAGCAGGGGGCCTGAGCACAGATACGCAGTATTTT.

This sequence joins TRBV11-2 and TRBJ2-3; D is possibly TRBD2 (6 bases). Germline loops: CDR1 SGHAT, CDR2 FQNNGV. This CDR3 is built from 15 residues. Deletions cut 2 bases from V and 2 bases from J, with 11 bases between. The CDR3 is CASSLRGLLTDTQYF. The CDR3 DNA reads as TGTGCCAGCAGCTTACGGGGACTGCTCACAGATACGCAGTATTTT. Complete variable domain (other parts from reference TRBV11-2 and TRBJ2-3): EAGVAQSPRYKIIEKRQSVAFWCNPISGHATLYWYQQILGQGPKLLIQFQNNGVVDDSQLPKDRFSAERLKGVDSTLKIQPAKLEDSAVYLCASSLRGLLTDTQYFGPGTRLTVL.

The J gene is TRBJ2-1, the V gene TRBV4-1; no definite D call. The CDR3 totals 17 residues. The germline CDR1 and CDR2 sequences are MGHRA and YSYEKL. Trimming removed 1 base at V and 2 bases at J, with 15 bases between. Written as DNA, the CDR3 is TGCGCCAGCAGCCAAGGGAGAGGTTATACGACCTACAATGAGCAGTTCTTC. Its translation: CASSQGRGYTTYNEQFF.

The genes are TRBV9 and TRBJ1-2, with D tentatively TRBD1 (5 bases). The CDR3 length is 15 residues. The germline V and J ends were trimmed by 0 bases and 8 bases, with 17 bases remaining between them. Germline CDR1 and CDR2: SGDLS and YYNGEE. As DNA, the CDR3 is TGTGCCAGCAGCGTAGTGTCCGGCCAGGGTGAGGGCTACACCTTC. The encoded protein is CASSVVSGQGEGYTF.

The chain is built from TRBV30 and TRBJ2-3; D gene ambiguous. CDR1 and CDR2 from the germline V gene are GTSNPN and SVGIG (reference sequence). CDR3 length: 12 residues. The germline V and J ends were trimmed by 2 bases and 1 base, with 4 bases remaining between them. CDR3 sequence: CAWSRGTDTQYF. The CDR3 nucleotides are TGTGCCTGGAGTAGAGGCACAGATACGCAGTATTTT. Using reference TRBV30 and TRBJ2-3 for the parts outside the CDR3, the full variable domain is SQTIHQWPATLVQPVGSPLSLECTVEGTSNPNLYWYRQAAGRGLQLLFYSVGIGQISSEVPQNLSASRPQDRQFILSSKKLLLSDSGFYLCAWSRGTDTQYFGPGTRLTVL.

The CDR3 coding sequence is TGTGCCAGTAGTACTGGACAGGGGGTCGAGACCCAGTACTTC. Its protein is CASSTGQGVETQYF. The genes are TRBV19 and TRBJ2-5; 10 positions match TRBD1. The CDR3 is made up of 14 amino acids. Germline CDR1 LNHDA, CDR2 SQIVND (reference sequence). V lost 4 bases to trimming and J lost 5 bases; unmatched junction nucleotides: 4.

The V and J genes are TRBV9 and TRBJ2-3; a weak D match, TRBD2 (6 bases). Germline V gene lookup returns CDR1 SGDLS and CDR2 YYNGEE. V dropped 3 bases and J dropped 0 bases, with 11 bases sitting between them. The CDR3 is 15 amino acids. The CDR3 DNA follows: TGTGCCAGCAGCGCAGAGGGGACTAGCACAGATACGCAGTATTTT. Protein: CASSAEGTSTDTQYF.

This chain links TRBV6-4 with TRBJ2-7, with no clear D. Trimming pared 9 bases from V and 3 bases from J, leaving 12 bases between. Germline CDR1 reads MRHNA; CDR2 reads SNTAGT. The CDR3 runs 12 residues. This chain's CDR3 is CASTRSLYEQYF. The DNA for the CDR3 is TGTGCCAGTACACGGTCCCTCTACGAGCAGTACTTC.

Here the CDR3 DNA reads TGTGCCATCAGTGCGACAGGGGCTAATGAAAAACTGTTTTTT. This translates into CAISATGANEKLFF. The J gene is TRBJ1-4, the V gene TRBV10-3, with TRBD1 matching 8 bases. Germline-derived CDR1 and CDR2 are ENHRY and SYGVKD. CDR3 size: 14 residues. V shed 4 bases and J 3 bases; nucleotides not matched to a gene: 1.

The chain has TRBV28 and TRBJ1-1; 10 bases map to TRBD1. The V gene's germline CDR1 is MDHEN and CDR2 SYDVKM. The CDR3 loop spans 15 amino acids. Trimming at V came to 8 bases and at J to 1 base, leaving 7 bases not matched to a gene. The CDR3 loop is CASVDRGRRNTEAFF. The CDR3 DNA is TGTGCCAGCGTAGACAGGGGGCGGCGGAACACTGAAGCTTTCTTT.

Only a few counts were recorded for this clone. CDR3 nucleotides: TGTGCCAGCAGTTACACAGGACAATCCTATGGCTACACCTTC. This translates into CASSYTGQSYGYTF. The chain has TRBV6-5 and TRBJ1-2; a possible D gene is TRBD1 (5 bases). The V and J ends lost 2 bases and 4 bases respectively, with 11 bases between them. The germline gives CDR1 MNHEY, CDR2 SVGAGI. The CDR3 loop spans 14 amino acids.

This chain links TRBV10-1 with TRBJ1-4, with D perhaps matching TRBD1 (5 bases). The CDR3 contains 17 residues. V was cut by 0 bases and J by 11 bases, with 22 bases left in between. Germline-derived CDR1 and CDR2 are WNHNN and SYGVQD (reference sequence). CDR3 residues: CASSESTDKISNGKLFF. The CDR3 bases are TGCGCCAGCAGTGAGTCGACAGACAAGATATCTAATGGGAAACTGTTTTTT.